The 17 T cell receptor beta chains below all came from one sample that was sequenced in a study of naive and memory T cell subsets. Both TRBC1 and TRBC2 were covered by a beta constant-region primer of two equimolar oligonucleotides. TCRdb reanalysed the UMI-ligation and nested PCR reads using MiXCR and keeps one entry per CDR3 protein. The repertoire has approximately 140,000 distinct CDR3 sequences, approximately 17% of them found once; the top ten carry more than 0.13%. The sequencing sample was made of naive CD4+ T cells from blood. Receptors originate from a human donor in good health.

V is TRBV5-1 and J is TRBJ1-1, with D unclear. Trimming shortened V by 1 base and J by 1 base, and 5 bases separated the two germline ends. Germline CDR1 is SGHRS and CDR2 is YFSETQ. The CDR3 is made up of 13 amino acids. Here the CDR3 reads CASSLRENTEAFF. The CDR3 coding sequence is TGCGCCAGCAGCTTGCGAGAGAACACTGAAGCTTTCTTT.

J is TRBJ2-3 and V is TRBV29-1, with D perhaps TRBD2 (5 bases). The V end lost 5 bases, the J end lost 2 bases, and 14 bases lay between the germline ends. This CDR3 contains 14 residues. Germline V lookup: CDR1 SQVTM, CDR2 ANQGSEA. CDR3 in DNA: TGCAGCGTTCTAGCCGCAGCTTACACAGATACGCAGTATTTT. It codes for CSVLAAAYTDTQYF.

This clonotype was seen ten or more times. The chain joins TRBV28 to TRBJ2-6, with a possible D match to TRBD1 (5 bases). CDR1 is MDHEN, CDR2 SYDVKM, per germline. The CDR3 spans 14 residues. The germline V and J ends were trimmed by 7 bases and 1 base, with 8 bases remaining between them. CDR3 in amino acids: CASKGSSGANVLTF. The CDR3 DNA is TGTGCCAGCAAGGGGTCGTCTGGGGCCAACGTCCTGACTTTC.

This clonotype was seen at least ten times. In DNA, the CDR3 is TGCGCCAGCAGCTTGAACAGCAGGGTCACCGGGGAGCTGTTTTTT. Amino acid sequence: CASSLNSRVTGELFF. The chain is built from TRBV5-1 and TRBJ2-2, with a possible D match to TRBD1 (5 bases). CDR1 is SGHRS and CDR2 is YFSETQ in the germline V gene. V was pared by 1 base and J by 4 bases, with 11 bases between. CDR3 length equals 15 residues.

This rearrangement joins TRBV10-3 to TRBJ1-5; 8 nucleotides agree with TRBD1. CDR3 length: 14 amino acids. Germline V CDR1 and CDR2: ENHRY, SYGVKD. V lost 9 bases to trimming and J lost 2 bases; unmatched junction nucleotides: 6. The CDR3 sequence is CAIRQGLGNQPQHF. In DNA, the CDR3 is TGTGCCATTAGACAGGGGCTAGGCAATCAGCCCCAGCATTTT.

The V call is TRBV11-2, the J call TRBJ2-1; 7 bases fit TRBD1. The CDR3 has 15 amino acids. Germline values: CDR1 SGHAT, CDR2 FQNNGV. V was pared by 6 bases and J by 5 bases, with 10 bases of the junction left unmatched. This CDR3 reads CASRRPGQLNNEQFF. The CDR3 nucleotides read TGTGCCAGCAGACGCCCGGGACAGCTAAACAATGAGCAGTTCTTC. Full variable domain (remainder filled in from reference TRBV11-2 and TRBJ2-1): EAGVAQSPRYKIIEKRQSVAFWCNPISGHATLYWYQQILGQGPKLLIQFQNNGVVDDSQLPKDRFSAERLKGVDSTLKIQPAKLEDSAVYLCASRRPGQLNNEQFFGPGTRLTVL.

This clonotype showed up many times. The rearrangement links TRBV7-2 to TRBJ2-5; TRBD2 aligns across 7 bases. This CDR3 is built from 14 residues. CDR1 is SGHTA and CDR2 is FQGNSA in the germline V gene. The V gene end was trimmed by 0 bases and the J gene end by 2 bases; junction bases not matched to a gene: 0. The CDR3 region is CASSLAGGQETQYF. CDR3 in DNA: TGTGCCAGCAGCTTAGCGGGAGGGCAAGAGACCCAGTACTTC.

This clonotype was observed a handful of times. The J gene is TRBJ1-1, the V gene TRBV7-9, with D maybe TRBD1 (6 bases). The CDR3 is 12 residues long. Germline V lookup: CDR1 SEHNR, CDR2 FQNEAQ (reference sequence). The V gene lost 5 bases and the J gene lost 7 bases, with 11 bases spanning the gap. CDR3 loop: CASSTTDSEAFF. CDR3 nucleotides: TGTGCCAGCAGCACGACGGACAGTGAAGCTTTCTTT.

CDR3 DNA sequence: TGTGCCAGCACCCCGAGTTTACTAGCGGGAAATAGCACAGATACGCAGTATTTT. Translating gives CASTPSLLAGNSTDTQYF. The V and J genes are TRBV2 and TRBJ2-3, with 10 positions matching TRBD2. With V trimmed by 7 bases and J by 0 bases, 13 bases remained unmatched. The CDR3 length is 18 residues. The germline CDR1 and CDR2 sequences are SNHLY and FYNNEI.

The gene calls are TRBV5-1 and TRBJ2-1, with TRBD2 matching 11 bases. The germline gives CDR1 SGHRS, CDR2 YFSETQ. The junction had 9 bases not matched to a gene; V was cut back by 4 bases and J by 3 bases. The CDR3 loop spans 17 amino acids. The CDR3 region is CASSGSSGRTSYNEQFF. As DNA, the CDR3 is TGCGCCAGCAGCGGGTCTAGCGGGAGGACAAGCTACAATGAGCAGTTCTTC.

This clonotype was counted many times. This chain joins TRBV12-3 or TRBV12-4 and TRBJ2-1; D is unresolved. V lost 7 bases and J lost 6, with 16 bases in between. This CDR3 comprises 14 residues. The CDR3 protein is CASKVSYPFNEQFF. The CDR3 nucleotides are TGTGCCAGCAAAGTCTCATACCCCTTCAATGAGCAGTTCTTC.

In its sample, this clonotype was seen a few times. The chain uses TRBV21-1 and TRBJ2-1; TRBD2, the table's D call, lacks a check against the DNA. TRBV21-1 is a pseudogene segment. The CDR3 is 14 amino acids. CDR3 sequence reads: CASSKRRKYNEQFF. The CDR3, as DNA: TGTGCCAGCAGCAAAAGGAGGAAATACAATGAGCAGTTCTTC.

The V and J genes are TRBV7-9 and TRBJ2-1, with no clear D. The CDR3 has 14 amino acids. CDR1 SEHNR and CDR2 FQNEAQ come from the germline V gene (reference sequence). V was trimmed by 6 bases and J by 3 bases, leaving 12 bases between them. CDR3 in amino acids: CASSYSNNYNEQFF. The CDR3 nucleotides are TGTGCCAGCAGTTACTCAAACAACTACAATGAGCAGTTCTTC.

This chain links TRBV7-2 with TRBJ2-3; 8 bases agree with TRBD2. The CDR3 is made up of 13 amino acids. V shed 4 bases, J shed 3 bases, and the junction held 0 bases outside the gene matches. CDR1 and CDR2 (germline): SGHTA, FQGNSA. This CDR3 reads CASSSSGTDTQYF. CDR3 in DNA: TGTGCCAGCAGCTCTAGCGGGACAGATACGCAGTATTTT.

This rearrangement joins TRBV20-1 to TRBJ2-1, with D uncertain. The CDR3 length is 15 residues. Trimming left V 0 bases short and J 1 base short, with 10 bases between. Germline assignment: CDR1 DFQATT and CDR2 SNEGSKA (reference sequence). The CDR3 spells CSARDFADSYNEQFF. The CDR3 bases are TGCAGTGCTAGAGATTTTGCGGATTCCTACAATGAGCAGTTCTTC.

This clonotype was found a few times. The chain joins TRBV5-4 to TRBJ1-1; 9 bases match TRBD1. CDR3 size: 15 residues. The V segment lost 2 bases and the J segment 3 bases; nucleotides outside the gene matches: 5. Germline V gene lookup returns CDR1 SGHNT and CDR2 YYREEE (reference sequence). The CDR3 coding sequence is TGTGCCAGCAGCTTTACAGGGGGCGCGGACACTGAAGCTTTCTTT. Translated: CASSFTGGADTEAFF. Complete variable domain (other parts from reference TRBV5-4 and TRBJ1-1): ETGVTQSPTHLIKTRGQQVTLRCSSQSGHNTVSWYQQALGQGPQFIFQYYREEENGRGNFPPRFSGLQFPNYSSELNVNALELDDSALYLCASSFTGGADTEAFFGQGTRLTVV.

CDR3 sequence (DNA): TGTGCCAGCAGCTCCCGGGAGGGTCAGCCCCAGCATTTT. Encoded protein: CASSSREGQPQHF. The chain is built from TRBV7-9 and TRBJ1-5, with no clear D. Trimming removed 4 bases at V and 6 bases at J, with 10 bases between. The CDR3 contains 13 residues. Germline V CDR1 and CDR2: SEHNR, FQNEAQ (reference sequence).